Each of the 14 T cell receptor beta chains below was sequenced from the same sample in a study of cytomegalovirus exposure and HLA in healthy donors. Primers included in the PCR were 60 Vbeta and 13 Jbeta primers. Measured with immunoSEQ multiplex PCR; TCRdb has only the in-frame clones, and not every one. The table lists about 190,000 clones, 75% to 90% of them singletons, with around 0.3% in the top ten. What was sequenced was PBMCs. The receptors shown here come from a woman aged 25-40 years in good health and CMV-seronegative.

The chain employs TRBV6-4 and TRBJ1-1, with D possibly being TRBD1 (6 bases). Trimming shortened V by 8 bases and J by 0 bases, and 13 bases separated the two germline ends. The CDR3 consists of 14 residues. Looked up from germline, CDR1 is MRHNA and CDR2 is SNTAGT. The CDR3 nucleotides are TGTGCCAGCGTGAGGGGGAGGGTGAACACTGAAGCTTTCTTT. It is translated as CASVRGRVNTEAFF.

V and J are TRBV7-2 and TRBJ1-5, with D unclear. Germline assignment: CDR1 SGHTA and CDR2 FQGNSA. Deletions cut 1 base from V and 0 bases from J, with 13 bases between. This CDR3 is built from 17 residues. The CDR3 DNA follows: TGTGCCAGCAGCTTAGAAGTCACGGGATATAGCAATCAGCCCCAGCATTTT. Protein: CASSLEVTGYSNQPQHF.

This clone was found once. This chain connects TRBV25-1 to TRBJ2-1; D call uncertain. CDR1 and CDR2 from the germline V gene are MGHDK and SYGVNS. V shed 4 bases and J shed 4 bases, with 17 bases lying between them. The CDR3 is made up of 16 amino acids. Here the CDR3 reads CASSGQIPRLYNEQFF. CDR3 DNA sequence: TGTGCCAGCAGTGGGCAAATCCCCAGATTATACAATGAGCAGTTCTTC.

This clone was detected only once. The genes are TRBV28 and TRBJ2-5, with D unclear. CDR1 is MDHEN, CDR2 SYDVKM, per germline. The CDR3 is made up of 11 amino acids. Trimming removed 3 bases at V and 4 bases at J, with 3 bases between. The CDR3 DNA reads TGTGCCAGCAGTTTTCTAGAGACCCAGTACTTC. Encoded protein: CASSFLETQYF.

The genes are TRBV18 and TRBJ2-1; 7 nucleotides line up with TRBD2. CDR1 is KGHSH, CDR2 LQKENI, per germline. This CDR3 is 15 amino acids long. V dropped 3 bases and J dropped 3; count of bases not matched to a gene: 5. The CDR3: CASSPSRDYYNEQFF. CDR3 sequence (DNA): TGTGCCAGCTCACCTTCCCGGGACTACTACAATGAGCAGTTCTTC.

V gene TRBV9 combines with J gene TRBJ2-2; 7 bases line up with TRBD1. CDR1 SGDLS and CDR2 YYNGEE come from the germline V gene. J gave up 6 bases and V 6 bases, and 8 bases lay outside the gene matches. The CDR3 is 14 amino acids. CDR3 residues: CASKTGLIAGELFF. In nucleotides, the CDR3 is TGTGCCAGCAAGACAGGGCTTATTGCCGGGGAGCTGTTTTTT.

The rearrangement uses TRBV5-1 and TRBJ2-4; 9 positions agree with TRBD2. The CDR3 runs 16 residues. Per the germline V gene, CDR1 is SGHRS and CDR2 is YFSETQ. J was trimmed by 8 bases and V by 6 bases; bases with no gene match: 15. CDR3 nucleotides: TGCGCCAGCAATCCGGCTAGCGGGGCGGGGTCGGACATTCAGTACTTC. This codes for CASNPASGAGSDIQYF.

This clone was recorded once. Different DNA sequences within this sample yield the same CDR3. This rearrangement joins TRBV20-1 to TRBJ2-3, with D perhaps matching TRBD2 (5 bases). There are 11 residues in the CDR3. CDR1 DFQATT and CDR2 SNEGSKA come from the germline V gene (reference sequence). V dropped 4 bases and J dropped 4 bases, with 6 bases sitting between them. CDR3 bases: TGCAGTGCTACGCGGGCAGATACGCAGTATTTT. It specifies CSATRADTQYF.

This clone was seen just once. DNA for the CDR3: TGTGCCAGTAATGTCGGGTCGGGGAGGGCCACCGGGGAGCTGTTTTTT. It codes for CASNVGSGRATGELFF. The chain has TRBV19 and TRBJ2-2, with TRBD2 matching over 7 bases. Germline CDR1 is LNHDA and CDR2 is SQIVND (reference sequence). This CDR3 is built from 16 residues. The trim removed 7 bases at V and 4 bases at J, leaving 12 bases unmatched.

The V gene is TRBV2, the J gene TRBJ2-5; D is perhaps TRBD1 (5 bases). Deletions cut 2 bases from V and 2 bases from J, with 9 bases between. In germline, CDR1 is SNHLY, CDR2 FYNNEI. The CDR3 runs 14 residues. This chain's CDR3 is CASSEFGAQETQYF. The DNA of the CDR3 is TGTGCCAGCAGTGAATTTGGGGCGCAAGAGACCCAGTACTTC.

The V gene is TRBV4-1, the J gene TRBJ1-4, with D possibly TRBD1 on 5 matching bases. Germline values: CDR1 MGHRA, CDR2 YSYEKL. V was shortened by 4 bases and J by 8 bases, with 17 bases between the two germline ends. The CDR3 contains 15 residues. The DNA of the CDR3 is TGCGCCAGCAGCCTACAGGCAGGGTTTGGGGAAAAACTGTTTTTT. Translating it yields CASSLQAGFGEKLFF.

The CDR3 bases are TGTGCCAGCTCACCAACCGGGACAGGGTTGGGAAACACCATATATTTT. The encoded protein is CASSPTGTGLGNTIYF. This chain connects TRBV18 to TRBJ1-3; 9 positions agree with TRBD1. The CDR3 consists of 16 residues. The germline CDR1 and CDR2 sequences are KGHSH and LQKENI. The V and J ends lost 2 bases and 4 bases, in that order; junction bases with no gene match: 6.

This clone showed up just once. The gene calls are TRBV6-4 and TRBJ2-2, with 8 bases fitting TRBD2. Germline trimming cut 7 bases from V and 7 bases from J; bases unmatched to any gene: 11. From germline, CDR1 is MRHNA and CDR2 SNTAGT. This CDR3 region has 15 residues. The CDR3 region has the DNA TGTGCCAGCAAGCGGACGCCGGCGGGGGGCGGGGAGCTGTTTTTT. It is translated as CASKRTPAGGGELFF.

The chain carries TRBV5-1 and TRBJ2-5; D is uncertain. Per germline, CDR1 SGHRS and CDR2 YFSETQ. The CDR3 totals 11 residues. Trimming stripped 4 bases from V and 3 bases from J, with 4 bases between. DNA of the CDR3: TGCGCCAGCAGCATAGAAGAGACCCAGTACTTC. Protein: CASSIEETQYF.